A single sample gave rise to the 4 T cell receptor beta chains below, sequenced in a study of T cell repertoires in ileal Crohn's disease. Here immunoSEQ multiplex PCR was the method, and the copy in TCRdb shows in-frame clones only, minus some. The top ten hold 3% to 3.5% of the sample, which has 15,000 or so clones, 93% seen once. Sequencing was performed on ileal tissue. The receptors shown here come from an adult with Crohn's disease.

This clone occurred once. V gene TRBV5-1 combines with J gene TRBJ2-3, with a weak D call TRBD1 (5 bases). Germline CDR1 SGHRS, CDR2 YFSETQ. This CDR3 comprises 14 residues. Trimming took 1 base from V and 2 from J, leaving 8 bases between them. CDR3 protein: CASSLQGYTDTQYF. The CDR3 DNA sequence: TGCGCCAGCAGCTTGCAGGGCTACACAGATACGCAGTATTTT. The full variable domain, with the rest looked up from reference TRBV5-1 and TRBJ2-3, is KAGVTQTPRYLIKTRGQQVTLSCSPISGHRSVSWYQQTPGQGLQFLFEYFSETQRNKGNFPGRFSGRQFSNSRSEMNVSTLELGDSALYLCASSLQGYTDTQYFGPGTRLTVL.

The chain has TRBV4-1 and TRBJ2-5; TRBD1 matches 9 bases. Germline CDR1 is MGHRA and CDR2 is YSYEKL. This CDR3 has 17 amino acids. V shed 4 bases, J shed 2 bases, and the junction held 11 bases outside the gene matches. CDR3 sequence (DNA): TGCGCCAGCAGCCGCCGACCGACAGGGGGGGGGCAAGAGACCCAGTACTTC. Protein: CASSRRPTGGGQETQYF.

V usage is TRBV5-6 and J usage is TRBJ2-2; 9 nucleotides match TRBD1. The CDR3 contains 16 residues. V was clipped by 4 bases and J by 2 bases; unmatched bases: 6. The germline gives CDR1 SGHDT, CDR2 YYEEEE. CDR3 in amino acids: CASSIQGARNTGELFF. The CDR3 bases are TGTGCCAGCAGCATACAGGGGGCGCGTAACACCGGGGAGCTGTTTTTT.

The rearrangement uses TRBV29-1 and TRBJ1-4, with a weak D call TRBD1 (5 bases). From germline, CDR1 is SQVTM and CDR2 ANQGSEA. The CDR3 length is 14 residues. Trimming cost V 7 bases and J 0 bases, with 12 bases left between them. The CDR3 protein is CSAKTVATNEKLFF. DNA of the CDR3: TGCAGCGCCAAGACAGTTGCAACTAATGAAAAACTGTTTTTT.